The 28 T cell receptor beta chains presented below share a single source sample, sequenced in a study of T cells in Graves' hyperthyroidism and ophthalmopathy. TCR beta CDR3 region amplification was performed from RNA transcripts. First-round RT-PCR targeting the TCR CDR3 was performed with the HTBI primer set. TCRdb re-analysed the multiplex PCR reads in MiXCR, keeping a single row per CDR3 protein. The data show around 690,000 distinct CDR3 sequences, around 16% seen once. The sequencing sample was made of blood. All receptors derive from a man aged 50-60 years with Graves' hyperthyroidism.

This clonotype came up many times. The V gene is TRBV5-1, the J gene TRBJ2-2; 8 bases match TRBD2. From germline, CDR1 is SGHRS and CDR2 YFSETQ. This CDR3 is 16 amino acids long. After removal of 3 bases from V and 3 bases from J, the junction contained 7 bases not matched to a gene. CDR3 amino acids: CASSSSGSSDTGELFF. CDR3 DNA sequence: TGCGCCAGCAGCTCCAGCGGGAGTTCGGACACCGGGGAGCTGTTTTTT.

This clonotype was seen a handful of times. This may be a read error: a much more frequent sequence differs by one nucleotide. The chain uses TRBV28 and TRBJ1-1; D perhaps matches TRBD1 (5 bases). The CDR3 length is 17 residues. Germline V gene data show CDR1 as MDHEN and CDR2 as SYDVKM. The V and J ends lost 7 bases and 4 bases respectively, with 25 bases between them. Here the CDR3 DNA reads TGTGCCAGCACCCTGTCGGATTTCCGGGGCAGGGCCACTGAAGCTTTCTTT. Translated, it gives CASTLSDFRGRATEAFF.

This chain links TRBV27 with TRBJ2-2; TRBD1 aligns across 7 bases. The V segment lost 8 bases and the J segment 9 bases; nucleotides outside the gene matches: 36. The germline V gene encodes CDR1 MNHEY and CDR2 SMNVEV (reference sequence). The CDR3 covers 22 residues. DNA for the CDR3: TGTGCCAGCGCCGGGACAGAAAATATATTAACACCGGAAGGGGAGAAAAGAAGGGAGCTGTTTTTT. As protein: CASAGTENILTPEGEKRRELFF.

The DNA of the CDR3 is TGTGCCAGTAGCAGAACATCTTCCGGCTACGAGCAGTACTTC. Amino acids: CASSRTSSGYEQYF. The chain is built from TRBV19 and TRBJ2-7; D is unclear. The CDR3 is 14 residues long. V shed 6 bases and J shed 3 bases, with 15 bases lying between them. The germline gives CDR1 LNHDA, CDR2 SQIVND (reference sequence).

This clonotype was seen only a few times. The gene calls are TRBV28 and TRBJ2-7; D is tentatively TRBD1 or TRBD2 (5 bases each). CDR1 and CDR2 from the germline V gene are MDHEN and SYDVKM. The CDR3 runs to 14 residues. With 5 bases removed from V and 3 bases from J, the gap between germline ends came to 14 bases. Here the CDR3 DNA reads TGTGCCAGCAGTATAGGGACCGGAAACTACGAGCAGTACTTC. Translating it yields CASSIGTGNYEQYF.

This clonotype occurred many times. The rearrangement joins TRBV28 to TRBJ2-7; TRBD1 aligns across 12 bases. This CDR3 is 16 amino acids long. CDR1 is MDHEN, CDR2 SYDVKM, per germline. J gave up 3 bases and V 3 bases, and 6 bases lay outside the gene matches. The chain's CDR3 is CASSFPGTGGFYEQYF. In DNA form, the CDR3 reads TGTGCCAGCAGTTTCCCCGGGACAGGGGGCTTCTACGAGCAGTACTTC.

With respect to this clonotype: A read error may be the cause here, since a much bigger clone is one base away. The J gene is TRBJ2-2, the V gene TRBV7-3; 10 nucleotides line up with TRBD2. The CDR3 covers 16 residues. Germline CDR1 SGHTA, CDR2 FQGTGA. V shed 5 bases, J shed 7 bases, and the junction held 10 bases outside the gene matches. The CDR3 coding sequence is TGTGCCAGCAGCCCGGCTAGCGGGAGCAGTATCGGGGAGCTGTTTTTT. It translates to CASSPASGSSIGELFF.

In this sample, this clonotype turned up many times. The genes are TRBV11-2 and TRBJ2-1; TRBD2 agrees at 7 bases. CDR3 length: 12 residues. The trim removed 1 base at V and 13 bases at J, leaving 4 bases unmatched. CDR1 is SGHAT, CDR2 FQNNGV, per germline. CDR3 bases: TGTGCCAGCAGCTTAGGGGTGACTAGCCAGTTCTTC. This codes for CASSLGVTSQFF.

The chain joins TRBV10-3 to TRBJ1-2, with 10 bases matching TRBD1. Per the germline V gene, CDR1 is ENHRY and CDR2 is SYGVKD. The CDR3 covers 14 residues. V was clipped by 7 bases and J by 3 bases; unmatched bases: 5. CDR3 protein: CAITRDRGDYGYTF. CDR3 DNA sequence: TGTGCCATCACCCGGGACAGGGGAGACTATGGCTACACCTTC.

This clonotype was seen many times. V gene TRBV14 combines with J gene TRBJ2-1; TRBD2 matches at 9 bases. CDR1 is SGHDN and CDR2 is FVKESK in the germline V gene. The V segment lost 3 bases and the J segment 3 bases; nucleotides outside the gene matches: 9. This CDR3 is 17 amino acids long. CDR3 DNA sequence: TGTGCCAGCAGCCAGAAGGGACCGCGGGAGGGCTACAATGAGCAGTTCTTC. Translation gives CASSQKGPREGYNEQFF. Variable domain in full (rest from reference TRBV14 and TRBJ2-1): EAGVTQFPSHSVIEKGQTVTLRCDPISGHDNLYWYRRVMGKEIKFLLHFVKESKQDESGMPNNRFLAERTGGTYSTLKVQPAELEDSGVYFCASSQKGPREGYNEQFFGPGTRLTVL.

The chain uses TRBV19 and TRBJ1-2, with D hard to call. CDR3 length: 11 residues. Germline values: CDR1 LNHDA, CDR2 SQIVND (reference sequence). Trimming took 3 bases from V and 4 from J, leaving 3 bases between them. CDR3: CASSIAYGYTF. Written as DNA, the CDR3 is TGTGCCAGTAGTATCGCCTATGGCTACACCTTC.

This clonotype was seen repeatedly, ten times or more. The chain carries TRBV7-3 and TRBJ2-1; 14 bases are a match to TRBD2. This CDR3 spans 17 amino acids. Trimming took 3 bases from V and 8 from J; bases not matched to a gene: 9. Germline-derived CDR1 and CDR2 are SGHTA and FQGTGA. The CDR3 nucleotides read TGTGCCAGCAGCTTGTTTGGGACTAGCGGGGGACGCTATGAGCAGTTCTTC. This encodes CASSLFGTSGGRYEQFF. The full variable domain, completed using reference TRBV7-3 and TRBJ2-1, is GAGVSQTPSNKVTEKGKYVELRCDPISGHTALYWYRQSLGQGPEFLIYFQGTGAADDSGLPNDRFFAVRPEGSVSTLKIQRTERGDSAVYLCASSLFGTSGGRYEQFFGPGTRLTVL.

This clonotype appeared many times. The rearrangement uses TRBV7-3 and TRBJ2-2; a weak D match, TRBD1 (6 bases). The CDR3 totals 14 residues. The V gene's germline CDR1 is SGHTA and CDR2 FQGTGA. The ends were cut back, 5 bases at V and 5 bases at J, with 12 bases in the middle. CDR3 bases: TGTGCCAGCAGCCCGGGACATTCGACCGGGGAGCTGTTTTTT. Translation gives CASSPGHSTGELFF.

This clonotype was counted many times. The chain employs TRBV10-3 and TRBJ2-1, with D perhaps matching TRBD1 or TRBD2 (5 bases each). V lost 5 bases, J lost 8 bases, and 22 bases lay in between. This CDR3 spans 16 amino acids. Germline V gives CDR1 ENHRY, CDR2 SYGVKD. The CDR3 bases are TGTGCCATCAGTCGGTCATCCGGGACGGTGCAGGATGAGCAGTTCTTC. The encoded protein is CAISRSSGTVQDEQFF.

Many counts were recorded for this clonotype. The chain uses TRBV11-2 and TRBJ1-5; perhaps TRBD1 as D (6 bases). CDR1 and CDR2 from the germline V gene are SGHAT and FQNNGV. V dropped 0 bases and J dropped 5 bases, with 11 bases sitting between them. This CDR3 has 15 residues. The CDR3 spells CASSLDSQGHQPQHF. The DNA for the CDR3 is TGTGCCAGCAGCTTAGATAGTCAGGGGCATCAGCCCCAGCATTTT.

This rearrangement joins TRBV7-2 to TRBJ2-1, with 11 nucleotides matching TRBD2. Trimming at V came to 6 bases and at J to 5 bases, leaving 6 bases not matched to a gene. Germline CDR1 reads SGHTA; CDR2 reads FQGNSA. The CDR3 extends over 15 amino acids. This CDR3 is CASSNPTSGNNEQFF. The CDR3 region has the DNA TGTGCCAGCAGTAACCCGACTAGCGGGAACAATGAGCAGTTCTTC.

This clonotype was observed a few times. The rearrangement joins TRBV7-3 to TRBJ2-1; D gene uncertain. Germline CDR1 is SGHTA and CDR2 is FQGTGA. V lost 1 base, J lost 8 bases, and 12 bases lay in between. The CDR3 totals 14 residues. In DNA, the CDR3 is TGTGCCAGCAGCTTAAGGCCTCCCCGGGATGAGCAGTTCTTC. Translation: CASSLRPPRDEQFF. Variable domain in full (rest from reference TRBV7-3 and TRBJ2-1): GAGVSQTPSNKVTEKGKYVELRCDPISGHTALYWYRQSLGQGPEFLIYFQGTGAADDSGLPNDRFFAVRPEGSVSTLKIQRTERGDSAVYLCASSLRPPRDEQFFGPGTRLTVL.

The table lists this clonotype with a few counts. This rearrangement joins TRBV7-2 to TRBJ2-1; 9 nucleotides align to TRBD1. Per the germline V gene, CDR1 is SGHTA and CDR2 is FQGNSA. V lost 7 bases to trimming and J lost 6 bases; unmatched junction nucleotides: 7. The CDR3 spans 14 residues. This CDR3 reads CASKDRGVFNEQFF. The CDR3 DNA is TGTGCCAGCAAAGACAGGGGGGTTTTCAATGAGCAGTTCTTC.

At least ten counts were recorded for this clonotype. The V gene is TRBV11-2, the J gene TRBJ1-2; D remains ambiguous. CDR3 size: 13 residues. Trimming stripped 5 bases from V and 3 bases from J, with 10 bases between. CDR1 and CDR2 (germline): SGHAT, FQNNGV. CDR3 protein: CASSPIKHYGYTF. The CDR3 DNA reads TGTGCCAGCAGCCCCATCAAGCACTATGGCTACACCTTC.

The CDR3 sequence is CASSPRAANEKLFF. The DNA of the CDR3 is TGTGCCAGCAGCCCCCGGGCCGCTAATGAAAAACTGTTTTTT. This chain uses TRBV13 with TRBJ1-4; D not resolved. Trimming took 5 bases from V and 3 from J, leaving 10 bases between them. This CDR3 comprises 14 residues. Germline CDR1 is PRHDT and CDR2 is FYEKMQ (reference sequence).

The chain employs TRBV5-5 and TRBJ1-3; D unresolved. Germline V gives CDR1 SGHKS, CDR2 YYEKEE (reference sequence). Trimming pared 7 bases from V and 0 bases from J, leaving 17 bases between. This CDR3 region has 16 residues. Here the CDR3 reads CASCRLSSSSGNTIYF. The CDR3 DNA follows: TGTGCCAGCTGCCGTCTTTCTAGTAGCTCTGGAAACACCATATATTTT.

The chain uses TRBV19 and TRBJ2-1, with a weak D call TRBD2 (5 bases). The CDR3 extends over 13 amino acids. Germline V gives CDR1 LNHDA, CDR2 SQIVND (reference sequence). Between the trimmed V and J ends, which lost 6 bases and 3 bases, there was a span of 9 bases. The CDR3 DNA follows: TGTGCCAGTAGCACGGGGTTCTACAATGAGCAGTTCTTC. This codes for CASSTGFYNEQFF.

Concerning this clonotype: A much larger clone sits a single nucleotide away, making a read error possible. V and J are TRBV30 and TRBJ1-2, with TRBD1 identical over 10 bases. Germline trimming cut 7 bases from V and 5 bases from J; bases unmatched to any gene: 10. This CDR3 spans 14 amino acids. Germline V gene data show CDR1 as GTSNPN and CDR2 as SVGIG (reference sequence). The CDR3 DNA sequence: TGTGCCTCGACGGCCGGGACAGGGGCTTATGGCTACACCTTC. Protein product: CASTAGTGAYGYTF.

The rearrangement uses TRBV2 and TRBJ2-7, with 10 positions matching TRBD2. CDR3 size: 15 residues. Germline loops: CDR1 SNHLY, CDR2 FYNNEI. V was clipped by 10 bases and J by 2 bases; unmatched bases: 11. The DNA for the CDR3 is TGTGCCACCTCTCGGCTAGCGGGAGCCCCCTACGAGCAGTACTTC. Protein sequence: CATSRLAGAPYEQYF.

This clonotype was counted between two and nine times. The V call is TRBV24-1, the J call TRBJ1-1; 7 positions agree with TRBD1. There are 15 residues in the CDR3. V dropped 4 bases and J dropped 0; count of bases not matched to a gene: 4. Germline V CDR1 and CDR2: KGHDR, SFDVKD. This chain's CDR3 is CATSETGAVNTEAFF. The CDR3 DNA sequence: TGTGCCACCAGTGAAACAGGGGCTGTGAACACTGAAGCTTTCTTT.

This clonotype has at least ten counts. The chain joins TRBV6-2 or TRBV6-3 to TRBJ2-7; D not resolved. The V gene lost 6 bases and the J gene lost 5 bases, with 17 bases spanning the gap. The CDR3 loop spans 14 amino acids. CDR1 and CDR2 (germline): MNHEY, SVGEGT. The CDR3 sequence is CASRTADLVHEQYF. In DNA, the CDR3 is TGTGCCAGCAGGACCGCTGATTTGGTCCACGAGCAGTACTTC.

This clonotype was counted many times. The V gene is TRBV11-3, the J gene TRBJ2-1; 14 nucleotides match TRBD2. The CDR3 runs 18 residues. The germline V gene has CDR1 SGHNT and CDR2 YENEEA. Trimming cost V 5 bases and J 9 bases; bases outside gene matches: 15. The CDR3 region is CASSPDPPTSGRAVEQFF. The CDR3, as DNA: TGTGCCAGCAGCCCCGACCCCCCGACTAGCGGGAGGGCCGTTGAGCAGTTCTTC.

This clonotype appeared a few times. The V gene is TRBV5-1, the J gene TRBJ2-2, with TRBD2 as a possible D gene (5 bases). This CDR3 contains 15 residues. Germline loops: CDR1 SGHRS, CDR2 YFSETQ. V gave up 7 bases and J gave up 0 bases, with 13 bases separating them. The CDR3: CASGLGSTNTGELFF. The CDR3 DNA is TGCGCCAGCGGACTCGGGTCTACGAACACCGGGGAGCTGTTTTTT.